Below are 26 T cell receptor beta chains sequenced from a single sample in a study of T-cell reconstitution after alpha-beta-depleted transplantation in children. Unique molecular identifiers featured in how the TCRbeta library was prepared. MiXCR, run by TCRdb on the PCR reads, gives a single entry per CDR3 protein. This table holds 420,000 or so distinct CDR3 sequences, roughly a tenth found once. The input for sequencing was PBMCs from the stem cell graft donor, taken from the stem cell graft. These receptors originate from a human donor who donated a stem cell graft to a child with acute myeloid leukemia.

This chain uses TRBV20-1 with TRBJ2-2; D not certain. This CDR3 is 16 amino acids long. Trimming cost V 6 bases and J 2 bases, with 19 bases left between them. Germline CDR1 DFQATT, CDR2 SNEGSKA (reference sequence). DNA of the CDR3: TGCAGTGCCCGCGCCACCCCAGCTCCCAACACCGGGGAGCTGTTTTTT. Translation: CSARATPAPNTGELFF.

This clonotype was seen more than once but under ten times. V is TRBV18 and J is TRBJ2-7, with D perhaps being TRBD1 or TRBD2 (6 bases each). The CDR3 contains 13 residues. V was shortened by 2 bases and J by 7 bases, with 12 bases between the two germline ends. From germline, CDR1 is KGHSH and CDR2 LQKENI. The CDR3 protein is CASSPVEGGEQYF. The DNA of the CDR3 is TGTGCCAGCTCACCAGTGGAGGGGGGAGAGCAGTACTTC.

There are many counts of this clonotype. The rearrangement uses TRBV7-9 and TRBJ2-7; 9 bases fit TRBD1. The CDR3 sequence is 14 residues long. Germline V gene lookup returns CDR1 SEHNR and CDR2 FQNEAQ (reference sequence). V lost 5 bases and J lost 2; bases outside the gene matches: 4. The CDR3 protein is CASSGGQGPYEQYF. The CDR3 nucleotides are TGTGCCAGCAGCGGGGGACAGGGCCCCTACGAGCAGTACTTC.

This clonotype was seen only a few times. The rearrangement joins TRBV2 to TRBJ2-7; 9 bases align to TRBD1. V shed 6 bases, J shed 5 bases, and the junction held 8 bases outside the gene matches. Germline-derived CDR1 and CDR2 are SNHLY and FYNNEI. The CDR3 extends over 14 amino acids. As DNA, the CDR3 is TGTGCCAGCAGCACGGGACAGGGAGAGCACGAGCAGTACGTC. It is translated as CASSTGQGEHEQYV.

This clonotype was recorded a few times. This chain joins TRBV4-1 and TRBJ1-2; D not resolved. The germline gives CDR1 MGHRA, CDR2 YSYEKL. This CDR3 spans 17 amino acids. Deletions cut 4 bases from V and 0 bases from J, with 18 bases between. In nucleotides, the CDR3 is TGCGCCAGCAGCCTCCTCCCGACCATGGCAGCTAACTATGGCTACACCTTC. It translates to CASSLLPTMAANYGYTF.

There are a few counts of this clonotype. The rearrangement uses TRBV5-1 and TRBJ2-1, with 11 bases identical to TRBD2. The length of the CDR3 is 20 residues. Germline CDR1 is SGHRS and CDR2 is YFSETQ. J gave up 0 bases and V 0 bases, and 11 bases lay outside the gene matches. In nucleotides, the CDR3 is TGCGCCAGCAGCTTGGATAAGAGGTTTAGCGGGAGGGACTCCTACAATGAGCAGTTCTTC. Translation gives CASSLDKRFSGRDSYNEQFF.

This sequence joins TRBV15 and TRBJ2-1; D is perhaps TRBD1 or TRBD2 (5 bases each). The V gene's germline CDR1 is LNHNV and CDR2 YYDKDF (reference sequence). V dropped 6 bases and J dropped 1 base, with 13 bases sitting between them. The CDR3 runs to 15 residues. The CDR3 nucleotides read TGTGCCACCAGTCGGGTCGGGGCTTCCTACAATGAGCAGTTCTTC. Translated, it gives CATSRVGASYNEQFF.

This clonotype came up many times. V usage is TRBV6-1 and J usage is TRBJ2-5; the D gene is possibly TRBD1 (6 bases). With 8 bases removed from V and 5 bases from J, the gap between germline ends came to 15 bases. The CDR3 contains 13 residues. The germline gives CDR1 MNHNS, CDR2 SASEGT. The CDR3 is CASSPTGIETQYF. CDR3 nucleotides: TGTGCCAGCTCCCCTACAGGGATCGAGACCCAGTACTTC.

This clonotype came up many times. The rearrangement links TRBV6-5 to TRBJ2-1, with 7 bases matching TRBD1. Germline lookup yields CDR1 MNHEY and CDR2 SVGAGI. The junction had 5 bases not matched to a gene; V was cut back by 2 bases and J by 7 bases. The CDR3 contains 14 residues. CDR3 DNA: TGTGCCAGCAGTTACAGGGGGCCCGCTAATGAGCAGTTCTTC. Translating it yields CASSYRGPANEQFF.

V usage is TRBV4-1 and J usage is TRBJ2-7, with TRBD2 identical over 13 bases. CDR1 is MGHRA, CDR2 YSYEKL, per germline. V dropped 4 bases and J dropped 0; count of bases not matched to a gene: 6. This CDR3 has 17 residues. CDR3 amino acids: CASSPPTSGRGSYEQYF. CDR3 in DNA: TGCGCCAGCAGCCCACCTACTAGCGGGAGGGGCTCCTACGAGCAGTACTTC.

The gene calls are TRBV4-2 and TRBJ2-5; D ambiguous. This CDR3 is built from 13 residues. V lost 4 bases to trimming and J lost 4 bases, with 10 bases between them. Germline V gene data show CDR1 as LGHNA and CDR2 as YNFKEQ. The CDR3 spells CASSPIKGETQYF. The CDR3 bases are TGTGCCAGCAGCCCGATCAAAGGAGAGACCCAGTACTTC.

This chain uses TRBV4-2 with TRBJ1-1, with 7 bases fitting TRBD1. The CDR3 is made up of 15 amino acids. Per the germline V gene, CDR1 is LGHNA and CDR2 is YNFKEQ. With 0 bases clipped from V and 12 bases from J, the junction kept 13 bases outside the gene matches. The CDR3 DNA reads TGTGCCAGCAGCCAAGACATATCGACAGGGAGGTTTCCTTTCTTT. Translating gives CASSQDISTGRFPFF.

This clonotype was recorded a few times. The chain uses TRBV7-8 and TRBJ2-2, with 7 nucleotides matching TRBD1. Per the germline V gene, CDR1 is SGHVS and CDR2 is FQNEAQ. The CDR3 length is 16 residues. Trimming at V came to 5 bases and at J to 1 base, leaving 7 bases not matched to a gene. The CDR3 DNA sequence: TGTGCCAGCAGCCGGACTCGGACAGGGAACACCGGGGAGCTGTTTTTT. Translating it yields CASSRTRTGNTGELFF.

This clonotype was seen a few times. The chain links TRBV20-1 to TRBJ1-1; D not certain. V gave up 6 bases and J gave up 0 bases, with 5 bases separating them. CDR1 is DFQATT and CDR2 is SNEGSKA in the germline V gene (reference sequence). The CDR3 consists of 11 residues. Written as DNA, the CDR3 is TGCAGTGCAGCGATGAACACTGAAGCTTTCTTT. This gives the protein CSAAMNTEAFF.

This clonotype was observed a few times. The chain has TRBV7-2 and TRBJ2-7; possible D gene TRBD2, 6 bases. The CDR3 totals 13 residues. CDR1 is SGHTA and CDR2 is FQGNSA in the germline V gene. The V end was cut by 2 bases, the J end by 6 bases, with 11 bases between. The CDR3 here is CASSLRRGLEQYF. The CDR3 nucleotides are TGTGCCAGCAGCTTAAGGAGGGGCCTCGAGCAGTACTTC.

This clonotype appeared many times. This chain uses TRBV20-1 with TRBJ2-3; D might be TRBD2 (5 bases). The CDR3 contains 17 residues. CDR1 is DFQATT, CDR2 SNEGSKA, per germline (reference sequence). The V gene lost 0 bases and the J gene lost 2 bases, with 18 bases spanning the gap. CDR3 sequence (DNA): TGCAGTGCTAGAGACGAGGGCGGATTCTGGGACACAGATACGCAGTATTTT. Its protein is CSARDEGGFWDTDTQYF.

This clonotype has more than one count but fewer than ten. This chain joins TRBV29-1 and TRBJ2-2, with a possible D match to TRBD1 (5 bases). This CDR3 is built from 12 residues. CDR1 is SQVTM and CDR2 is ANQGSEA in the germline V gene. V lost 4 bases to trimming and J lost 4 bases, with 7 bases between them. As DNA, the CDR3 is TGCAGCGTTGTAGACAGCACCGGGGAGCTGTTTTTT. It yields the protein CSVVDSTGELFF.

This chain links TRBV30 with TRBJ1-2; weak D call: TRBD1 (6 bases). This CDR3 region has 12 residues. V was shortened by 1 base and J by 8 bases, with 11 bases between the two germline ends. The germline V gene encodes CDR1 GTSNPN and CDR2 SVGIG (reference sequence). The CDR3 DNA follows: TGTGCCTGGAGTGACAGGGTAGGCGGCTACACCTTC. Protein product: CAWSDRVGGYTF.

This clonotype was counted a few times. This chain joins TRBV7-2 and TRBJ2-2; TRBD2 agrees at 7 bases. V lost 8 bases and J lost 6; bases outside the gene matches: 15. The CDR3 has 16 amino acids. Germline V gene lookup returns CDR1 SGHTA and CDR2 FQGNSA. The CDR3 loop reads CASLLQGGSSSGELFF. The CDR3 bases are TGTGCCAGCTTACTACAAGGCGGGAGCTCTTCCGGGGAGCTGTTTTTT.

This clonotype was observed a handful of times. The chain has TRBV7-6 and TRBJ2-7; a weak D match, TRBD2 (5 bases). V gave up 5 bases and J gave up 1 base, with 18 bases separating them. The CDR3 totals 16 residues. Per the germline V gene, CDR1 is SGHVS and CDR2 is FNYEAQ. The DNA of the CDR3 is TGTGCCAGCAGCCCCCAAAAGGCCACTAGATCCTACGAGCAGTACTTC. Encoded protein: CASSPQKATRSYEQYF.

This clonotype was recorded a few times. The J gene is TRBJ2-5, the V gene TRBV27; D gene unclear. Germline CDR1 MNHEY, CDR2 SMNVEV (reference sequence). Trimming cost V 1 base and J 7 bases, with 10 bases left between them. This CDR3 is built from 13 residues. CDR3 in DNA: TGTGCCAGCAGTTTATTCTTGGCTGGGACCCAGTACTTC. Amino acids: CASSLFLAGTQYF.

The V and J genes are TRBV29-1 and TRBJ1-4, with D possibly TRBD1 on 6 matching bases. Between the trimmed V and J ends, which lost 3 bases and 8 bases, there was a span of 10 bases. The CDR3 length is 12 residues. Germline V gives CDR1 SQVTM, CDR2 ANQGSEA. CDR3 nucleotide sequence: TGCAGCGTTGATGTGGGGGCCGAAAAACTGTTTTTT. It encodes CSVDVGAEKLFF.

A remark on this clonotype: One junction end disagrees with the germline gene, perhaps due to a read error. The rearrangement joins TRBV9 to TRBJ2-3; TRBD2 agrees at 8 bases. The CDR3 is made up of 16 amino acids. The V gene's germline CDR1 is SGDLS and CDR2 YYNGEE. CDR3 sequence (DNA): TGTGCCAGCGGCGTTCTAGCGGGTGGTGGGAGAGATACGCAGTATTTT. It translates to CASGVLAGGGRDTQYF.

The rearrangement uses TRBV7-2 and TRBJ2-1; D remains unclear. V lost 7 bases to trimming and J lost 0 bases, with 10 bases between them. CDR1 and CDR2 from the germline V gene are SGHTA and FQGNSA. The CDR3 runs to 14 residues. CDR3 sequence reads: CASTTTTSYNEQFF. The CDR3 coding sequence is TGTGCCAGCACCACTACGACCTCCTACAATGAGCAGTTCTTC.

In this sample, this clonotype turned up a few times. The gene calls are TRBV29-1 and TRBJ2-6; tentative D call: TRBD2 (5 bases). This CDR3 spans 14 amino acids. Trimming left V 4 bases short and J 2 bases short, with 9 bases between. Germline CDR1 and CDR2: SQVTM and ANQGSEA. In nucleotides, the CDR3 is TGCAGCGTTGTAGAGGGAGCTGGGGCCAACGTCCTGACTTTC. Translated, it gives CSVVEGAGANVLTF. The full variable domain, in which reference TRBV29-1 and TRBJ2-6 provide the parts outside the CDR3, is SAVISQKPSRDICQRGTSLTIQCQVDSQVTMMFWYRQQPGQSLTLIATANQGSEATYESGFVIDKFPISRPNLTFSTLTVSNMSPEDSSIYLCSVVEGAGANVLTFGAGSRLTVL.

This clonotype was counted many times. This sequence joins TRBV20-1 and TRBJ2-1; TRBD2 aligns across 8 bases. CDR1 and CDR2 from the germline V gene are DFQATT and SNEGSKA (reference sequence). With V trimmed by 4 bases and J by 6 bases, 8 bases remained unmatched. The CDR3 totals 14 residues. CDR3 in DNA: TGCAGTGCTAAATTACTAGCGGAGATCAATGAGCAGTTCTTC. Translated, it gives CSAKLLAEINEQFF.